This entry describes one T cell receptor (beta chain). The table came from immunoSEQ multiplex PCR; TCRdb's copy has only in-frame clones and leaves some out. The sample yields about 150,000 clones, roughly 92% seen once. These data come from a study of control samples from healthy donors and cancer patients. Trimming shortened V by 4 bases and J by 6 bases, and 9 bases separated the two germline ends. The germline CDR1 and CDR2 sequences are SGHDT and YYEEEE. This CDR3 region has 12 residues. The origin of this receptor is a man aged 50 to 59 in good health. Material: blood. The rearrangement joins TRBV5-6 to TRBJ2-3; weak D call: TRBD1 (6 bases). Here the CDR3 DNA reads TGTGCCAGCAGCCTCCAGGGGGATACGCAGTATTTT. Translation: CASSLQGDTQYF. The full variable domain, completed using reference TRBV5-6 and TRBJ2-3, is DAGVTQSPTHLIKTRGQQVTLRCSPKSGHDTVSWYQQALGQGPQFIFQYYEEEERQRGNFPDRFSGHQFPNYSSELNVNALLLGDSALYLCASSLQGDTQYFGPGTRLTVL.